The 15 T cell receptor beta chains below come from one sample, sequenced in a study of blood T cells in healthy people across ages. Through a sample-barcoded 5' primer and a J-beta primer mix, a second PCR was run for roughly 7 to 12 cycles. TCRdb called the 5' RACE reads again in MiXCR, with one record for every CDR3 protein. The sample records 1,500,000 or so distinct CDR3 sequences, around 59% being singletons. Sequenced: blood. All receptors come from a man younger than 35 in good health.

This sequence joins TRBV28 and TRBJ1-5, with a weak D call TRBD1 (6 bases). The CDR3 sequence is 15 residues long. CDR1 and CDR2 (germline): MDHEN, SYDVKM. V dropped 7 bases and J dropped 8 bases, with 21 bases sitting between them. The CDR3 protein is CASTDTGGRGEPQHF. CDR3 DNA sequence: TGTGCCAGCACAGACACGGGGGGGCGTGGGGAGCCCCAGCATTTT.

In its sample, this clonotype was seen a few times. This chain connects TRBV4-1 to TRBJ2-7, with D uncertain. This CDR3 region has 13 residues. The V and J ends lost 8 bases and 2 bases respectively, with 13 bases between them. Germline V lookup: CDR1 MGHRA, CDR2 YSYEKL. CDR3 nucleotides: TGCGCCAGCTCTTATGACTCTACCTACGAGCAGTACTTC. It translates to CASSYDSTYEQYF.

This clonotype came up a few times. The V gene is TRBV6-5, the J gene TRBJ1-1; possibly TRBD1 for D (5 bases). V shed 0 bases and J shed 2 bases, with 7 bases lying between them. This CDR3 contains 14 residues. Looked up from germline, CDR1 is MNHEY and CDR2 is SVGAGI. The CDR3: CASSYSTVNTEAFF. The CDR3 DNA follows: TGTGCCAGCAGTTACTCGACAGTTAACACTGAAGCTTTCTTT.

Written as DNA, the CDR3 is TGTGCCAGCAGATCTAGCGGGCAATACAATGAGCAGTTCTTC. It yields the protein CASRSSGQYNEQFF. This chain joins TRBV2 and TRBJ2-1, with TRBD2 matching over 8 bases. This CDR3 spans 14 amino acids. V trimming: 6 bases; J trimming: 4 bases; junction bases outside the gene matches: 5. Germline CDR1 and CDR2: SNHLY and FYNNEI.

The chain recombines TRBV3-1 with TRBJ2-7, with 11 nucleotides matching TRBD2. The DNA end lines up better with TRBJ2-4; the J call may be wrong. Germline V gives CDR1 LGHDT, CDR2 YNNKEL (reference sequence). This CDR3 region has 15 residues. As DNA, the CDR3 is TGTGCCAGCAGCCAAGTAGCGGGAGGGGAAAACATTCAGTACTTC. This sequence encodes CASSQVAGGENIQYF.

A few counts support this clonotype. V is TRBV7-2 and J is TRBJ1-1, with no clear D. The CDR3 consists of 14 residues. Germline values: CDR1 SGHTA, CDR2 FQGNSA. V was cut by 4 bases and J by 0 bases, with 9 bases left in between. In nucleotides, the CDR3 is TGTGCCAGCAGCTCCTCCTTCTTGAACACTGAAGCTTTCTTT. Its translation is CASSSSFLNTEAFF. Together with reference TRBV7-2 and TRBJ1-1, the CDR3 gives the full variable domain: GAGVSQSPSNKVTEKGKDVELRCDPISGHTALYWYRQSLGQGLEFLIYFQGNSAPDKSGLPSDRFSAERTGGSVSTLTIQRTQQEDSAVYLCASSSSFLNTEAFFGQGTRLTVV.

The gene calls are TRBV9 and TRBJ2-1; 8 bases match TRBD1. Looked up from germline, CDR1 is SGDLS and CDR2 is YYNGEE. CDR3 size: 15 residues. With V trimmed by 3 bases and J by 7 bases, 9 bases remained unmatched. The CDR3 nucleotides are TGTGCCAGCAGCGCTCCGGACAGGGCAGGGAATGAGCAGTTCTTC. Its protein is CASSAPDRAGNEQFF.

The genes are TRBV3-1 and TRBJ1-5; D is unresolved. This CDR3 has 14 residues. The V gene lost 3 bases and the J gene lost 4 bases, with 10 bases spanning the gap. Germline lookup yields CDR1 LGHDT and CDR2 YNNKEL (reference sequence). As DNA, the CDR3 is TGTGCCAGCAGCCACGGGCTAGCGAATCAGCCCCAGCATTTT. This codes for CASSHGLANQPQHF. Supplemented by reference TRBV3-1 and TRBJ1-5, the full variable domain reads DTAVSQTPKYLVTQMGNDKSIKCEQNLGHDTMYWYKQDSKKFLKIMFSYNNKELIINETVPNRFSPKSPDKAHLNLHINSLELGDSAVYFCASSHGLANQPQHFGDGTRLSIL.

The chain couples TRBV7-9 to TRBJ2-3; 9 positions match TRBD2. The ends lost 5 bases at V and 3 bases at J; junction bases unmatched: 9. This CDR3 contains 16 residues. CDR1 is SEHNR, CDR2 FQNEAQ, per germline (reference sequence). The CDR3 DNA sequence: TGTGCCAGCAGCCCTCCGGGAGCGGGAGGTACAGATACGCAGTATTTT. This translates into CASSPPGAGGTDTQYF.

The chain joins TRBV27 to TRBJ1-5; D call uncertain. CDR1 MNHEY and CDR2 SMNVEV come from the germline V gene (reference sequence). The V end lost 6 bases, the J end lost 0 bases, and 9 bases lay between the germline ends. This CDR3 is built from 14 residues. CDR3 DNA: TGTGCCAGCAGGAGAACCTATAGCAATCAGCCCCAGCATTTT. Amino acid sequence: CASRRTYSNQPQHF.

This chain links TRBV18 with TRBJ2-7, with TRBD1 as a possible D gene (6 bases). The CDR3 runs 15 residues. The germline gives CDR1 KGHSH, CDR2 LQKENI. Trimming cost V 1 base and J 6 bases, with 16 bases left between them. The CDR3 region is CASSPQMDTGLEQYF. The CDR3 DNA reads as TGTGCCAGCTCACCACAAATGGATACAGGGCTCGAGCAGTACTTC. Full variable domain (rest looked up from reference TRBV18 and TRBJ2-7): NAGVMQNPRHLVRRRGQEARLRCSPMKGHSHVYWYRQLPEEGLKFMVYLQKENIIDESGMPKERFSAEFPKEGPSILRIQQVVRGDSAAYFCASSPQMDTGLEQYFGPGTRLTVT.

The V call is TRBV11-2, the J call TRBJ1-2, with TRBD1 matching 8 bases. The germline CDR1 and CDR2 sequences are SGHAT and FQNNGV. The CDR3 runs 14 residues. After removal of 4 bases from V and 4 bases from J, the junction contained 5 bases not matched to a gene. The CDR3, as DNA: TGTGCCAGCAGCTCGGGACAGGACAGCTATGGCTACACCTTC. The encoded protein is CASSSGQDSYGYTF.

The rearrangement joins TRBV15 to TRBJ1-1; TRBD1 agrees at 9 bases. The ends lost 3 bases at V and 6 bases at J; junction bases unmatched: 11. Germline values: CDR1 LNHNV, CDR2 YYDKDF (reference sequence). The CDR3 sequence is 16 residues long. CDR3 amino acids: CATSRDRGLGYAEAFF. DNA for the CDR3: TGTGCCACCAGCAGGGACAGGGGACTGGGGTACGCTGAAGCTTTCTTT.

The chain uses TRBV9 and TRBJ2-5, with TRBD1 identical over 9 bases. V lost 3 bases, J lost 11 bases, and 11 bases stayed unmatched. The CDR3 is made up of 14 amino acids. Germline CDR1 SGDLS, CDR2 YYNGEE. CDR3 coding DNA: TGTGCCAGCAGCGACGGACAGGGGTGGGATGAGCAGTACTTC. This sequence encodes CASSDGQGWDEQYF.

Only one count was recorded for this clonotype. The V and J genes are TRBV2 and TRBJ2-7; tentatively, D is TRBD1 (5 bases). The V end was cut by 9 bases, the J end by 0 bases, with 15 bases between. The CDR3 length is 14 residues. Germline CDR1 is SNHLY and CDR2 is FYNNEI. Written as DNA, the CDR3 is TGTGCCAGTTTAATACAGGAGAGCTCCTACGAGCAGTACTTC. It specifies CASLIQESSYEQYF.